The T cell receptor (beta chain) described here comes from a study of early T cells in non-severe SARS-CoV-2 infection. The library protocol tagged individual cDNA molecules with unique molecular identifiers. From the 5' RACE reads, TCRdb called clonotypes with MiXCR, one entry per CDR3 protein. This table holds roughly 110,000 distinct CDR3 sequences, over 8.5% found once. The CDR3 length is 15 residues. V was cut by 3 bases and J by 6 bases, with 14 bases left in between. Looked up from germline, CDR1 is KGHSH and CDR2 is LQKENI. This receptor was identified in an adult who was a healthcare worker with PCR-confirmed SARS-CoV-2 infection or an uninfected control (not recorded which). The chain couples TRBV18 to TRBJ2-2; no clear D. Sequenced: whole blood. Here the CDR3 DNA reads TGTGCCAGCTCACCGCCTTCCCCTGGCGCCGGGGAGCTGTTTTTT. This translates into CASSPPSPGAGELFF. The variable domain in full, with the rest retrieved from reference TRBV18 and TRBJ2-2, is NAGVMQNPRHLVRRRGQEARLRCSPMKGHSHVYWYRQLPEEGLKFMVYLQKENIIDESGMPKERFSAEFPKEGPSILRIQQVVRGDSAAYFCASSPPSPGAGELFFGEGSRLTVL.